What follows are 15 T cell receptor beta chains derived from one specimen sequenced in a study of blood T cell repertoires in COVID-19 (dated by TCRdb to 2018 to 2020). To prepare the library, the immunoSEQ multiplex PCR assay was applied. The clones in this table, taken by TCRdb from immuneACCESS, are in-frame only. Not every clone is retained; where verified, under half of the shortfall comes from an unresolved V gene, and the cause of the rest is unknown. The sample table records fewer than 250,000 clones; around 88% of these occur just once. Under 15% of the sample lies in the top ten. The sequencing input was PBMCs or T cells enriched from blood (not recorded which). These receptors were collected from a woman aged 45 to 65 with acute COVID-19.

The genes are TRBV24-1 and TRBJ2-7; perhaps TRBD2 as D (5 bases). There are 13 residues in the CDR3. Germline V gene lookup returns CDR1 KGHDR and CDR2 SFDVKD. V was pared by 3 bases and J by 0 bases, with 5 bases between. The CDR3 region has the DNA TGTGCCACCAGTGATGGGAGCTCCTACGAGCAGTACTTC. Translation gives CATSDGSSYEQYF.

The chain combines TRBV5-1 with TRBJ2-7, with TRBD2 matching over 8 bases. Germline values: CDR1 SGHRS, CDR2 YFSETQ. The CDR3 totals 18 residues. Trimming removed 4 bases from V and 2 bases from J; junction bases left unmatched: 17. The CDR3 spells CASSQYGTMGGGTYEQYF. As DNA, the CDR3 is TGCGCCAGCAGCCAATACGGGACAATGGGCGGGGGGACCTACGAGCAGTACTTC.

This clone occurred a few times. The rearrangement links TRBV6-1 to TRBJ1-5; 10 bases are shared with TRBD1. Germline CDR1 reads MNHNS; CDR2 reads SASEGT. This CDR3 region has 18 residues. V was pared by 4 bases and J by 3 bases, with 12 bases of the junction left unmatched. The CDR3 sequence: CASSGIRAGQGHNQPQHF. CDR3 in DNA: TGTGCCAGCAGTGGGATCCGGGCGGGACAGGGGCACAATCAGCCCCAGCATTTT.

This chain links TRBV19 with TRBJ1-1, with 9 bases identical to TRBD1. The V gene's germline CDR1 is LNHDA and CDR2 SQIVND (reference sequence). V lost 6 bases, J lost 2 bases, and 1 base stayed unmatched. CDR3 length equals 13 residues. Written as DNA, the CDR3 is TGTGCCAGTAGGACAGGGGGAAACACTGAAGCTTTCTTT. Amino acid sequence: CASRTGGNTEAFF.

The rearrangement joins TRBV12-3 or TRBV12-4 to TRBJ1-1; a possible D gene is TRBD1 (5 bases). The CDR3 spans 13 residues. V lost 7 bases to trimming and J lost 11 bases, with 20 bases between them. CDR3 nucleotide sequence: TGTGCCAGCAACTTCGGAGGGTGGGGCGTCGCTTTCTTT. This translates into CASNFGGWGVAFF.

There are a few counts of this clone. J is TRBJ1-6 and V is TRBV6-1, with D possibly being TRBD1 (5 bases). Looked up from germline, CDR1 is MNHNS and CDR2 is SASEGT. V was clipped by 1 base and J by 17 bases, with 15 bases between them. The CDR3 covers 13 residues. CDR3 sequence reads: CASSEDMGQRFHF. Here the CDR3 DNA reads TGTGCCAGCAGTGAAGACATGGGGCAGCGTTTCCACTTT.

The gene calls are TRBV5-1 and TRBJ1-2; TRBD1 agrees at 9 bases. CDR1 SGHRS and CDR2 YFSETQ come from the germline V gene. CDR3 length: 14 residues. V lost 7 bases, J lost 4 bases, and 8 bases stayed unmatched. CDR3 loop: CASRTGGGGYGYTF. CDR3 nucleotides: TGCGCCAGCCGAACAGGGGGCGGTGGCTATGGCTACACCTTC.

The J gene is TRBJ1-1, the V gene TRBV29-1; tentative D call: TRBD1 (6 bases). The CDR3 length is 11 residues. Germline loops: CDR1 SQVTM, CDR2 ANQGSEA. V was cut by 8 bases and J by 2 bases, with 9 bases left in between. This CDR3 reads CSSGVNTEAFF. CDR3 DNA sequence: TGCAGCTCAGGGGTAAACACTGAAGCTTTCTTT.

The J gene is TRBJ2-1, the V gene TRBV23-1, with 7 bases that match TRBD2. TRBV23-1 falls under the ORF class, with uncertain function. V trimming: 5 bases; J trimming: 5 bases; junction bases outside the gene matches: 15. The CDR3 runs 17 residues. The DNA of the CDR3 is TGCGCCAGCAGTTGGAAGCTCGGAGCGGGACCCGACAATGAGCAGTTCTTC. It is translated as CASSWKLGAGPDNEQFF.

J is TRBJ2-3 and V is TRBV5-1; 9 positions agree with TRBD2. V was pared by 2 bases and J by 2 bases, with 3 bases of the junction left unmatched. Germline V gene sequence: CDR1 SGHRS, CDR2 YFSETQ. CDR3 length equals 15 residues. The CDR3 region has the DNA TGCGCCAGCAGCTTTCTAGCGGGATCCACAGATACGCAGTATTTT. It translates to CASSFLAGSTDTQYF.

The gene calls are TRBV3-1 (or the pseudogene TRBV3-2) and TRBJ1-5; 8 bases fit TRBD1. The V gene end was trimmed by 4 bases and the J gene end by 0 bases; junction bases not matched to a gene: 14. Germline-derived CDR1 and CDR2 are LGHDT and YNNKEL (reference sequence). The CDR3 covers 19 residues. The CDR3 DNA reads TGTGCCAGCAGCCCGGACAGGGCCCAAACTTTATATAGCAATCAGCCCCAGCATTTT. Amino acid sequence: CASSPDRAQTLYSNQPQHF.

This rearrangement joins TRBV7-9 to TRBJ2-4; perhaps TRBD1 as D (6 bases). The length of the CDR3 is 14 residues. The V and J ends lost 6 bases and 6 bases respectively, with 15 bases between them. Germline V gives CDR1 SEHNR, CDR2 FQNEAQ (reference sequence). The CDR3 region has the DNA TGTGCCAGCAGTCGCCGGGACACCCCAAACATTCAGTACTTC. Protein: CASSRRDTPNIQYF.

The chain links TRBV5-1 to TRBJ2-2; 7 bases agree with TRBD2. This CDR3 has 16 amino acids. Losses at the gene ends were 1 base for V and 5 bases for J; bases not matched to a gene: 8. Germline values: CDR1 SGHRS, CDR2 YFSETQ. In nucleotides, the CDR3 is TGCGCCAGCAGCTTGCTTCTAGCGGTTGCGACCGGGGAGCTGTTTTTT. Its translation is CASSLLLAVATGELFF.

This chain uses TRBV18 with TRBJ2-3, with 8 positions matching TRBD1. V shed 0 bases and J 3 bases; nucleotides not matched to a gene: 2. This CDR3 has 15 amino acids. The germline CDR1 and CDR2 sequences are KGHSH and LQKENI. CDR3 protein: CASSPPTGATDTQYF. CDR3 coding DNA: TGTGCCAGCTCACCACCGACAGGGGCAACAGATACGCAGTATTTT.

The rearrangement links TRBV18 to TRBJ2-7; perhaps TRBD1 as D (7 bases). The CDR3 extends over 15 amino acids. The V end lost 2 bases, the J end lost 5 bases, and 16 bases lay between the germline ends. Germline V gene lookup returns CDR1 KGHSH and CDR2 LQKENI. The DNA of the CDR3 is TGTGCCAGCTCACCATTTCCAGGGGGAGGCCACGAGCAGTACTTC. Translated, it gives CASSPFPGGGHEQYF.